This TCR beta chain is drawn from a study of PD-1 blockade in classical Hodgkin lymphoma. Overall study results and limits: While CD8+ TCR diversity did not rise significantly by C4D1, CD4+ TCR diversity did. Before treatment, complete responders showed about the same diversity as newly diagnosed patients. Compared with healthy donors, newly diagnosed patients reportedly showed lower baseline TCR diversity.

Notes on this clone: The antigen is not known.

After removal of 0 bases from V and 6 bases from J, the junction contained 2 bases not matched to a gene. This CDR3 region has 13 residues. CDR1 is SGHDT and CDR2 is YYEEEE in the germline V gene. The data were produced by immunoSEQ multiplex PCR, yet TCRdb's version contains in-frame clones alone and is incomplete. The data show roughly 97,000 clones, approximately 83% seen once. Every patient experienced relapse after autologous stem cell transplantation, and brentuximab vedotin exposure varied. Classifying best responses yielded complete response, partial response or progressive disease. The material was peripheral blood mononuclear cells (PBMCs), obtained at baseline. The chain has TRBV5-6 and TRBJ1-1; TRBD1 agrees at 7 bases. This sequence originates from a human donor with classical Hodgkin lymphoma. The CDR3 protein is CASSLVTGAEAFF. The CDR3, as DNA: TGTGCCAGCAGCTTGGTCACAGGGGCTGAAGCTTTCTTT.